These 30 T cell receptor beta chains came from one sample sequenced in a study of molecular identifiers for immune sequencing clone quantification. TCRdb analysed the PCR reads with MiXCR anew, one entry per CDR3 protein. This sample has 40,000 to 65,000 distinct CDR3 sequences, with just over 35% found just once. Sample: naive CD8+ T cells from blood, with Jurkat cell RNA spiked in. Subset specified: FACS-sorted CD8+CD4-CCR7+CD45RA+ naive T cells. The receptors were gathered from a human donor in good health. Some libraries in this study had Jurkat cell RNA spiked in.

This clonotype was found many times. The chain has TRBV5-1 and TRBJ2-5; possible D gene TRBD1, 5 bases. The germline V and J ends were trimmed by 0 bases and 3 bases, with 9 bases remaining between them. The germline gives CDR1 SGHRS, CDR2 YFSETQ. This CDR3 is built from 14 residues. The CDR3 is CASSLGEGEETQYF. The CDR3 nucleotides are TGCGCCAGCAGCTTGGGGGAAGGGGAAGAGACCCAGTACTTC. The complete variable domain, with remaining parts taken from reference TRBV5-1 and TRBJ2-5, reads KAGVTQTPRYLIKTRGQQVTLSCSPISGHRSVSWYQQTPGQGLQFLFEYFSETQRNKGNFPGRFSGRQFSNSRSEMNVSTLELGDSALYLCASSLGEGEETQYFGPGTRLLVL.

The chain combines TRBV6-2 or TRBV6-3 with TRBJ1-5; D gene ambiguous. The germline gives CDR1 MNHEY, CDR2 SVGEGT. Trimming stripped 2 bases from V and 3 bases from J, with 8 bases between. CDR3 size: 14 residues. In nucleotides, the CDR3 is TGTGCCAGCAGTTACGGGAGGCTCAATCAGCCCCAGCATTTT. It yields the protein CASSYGRLNQPQHF.

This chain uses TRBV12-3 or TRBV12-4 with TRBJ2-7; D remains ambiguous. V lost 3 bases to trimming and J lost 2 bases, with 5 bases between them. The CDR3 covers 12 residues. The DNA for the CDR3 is TGTGCCAGCAGTTTTACCCCCTACGAGCAGTACTTC. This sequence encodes CASSFTPYEQYF.

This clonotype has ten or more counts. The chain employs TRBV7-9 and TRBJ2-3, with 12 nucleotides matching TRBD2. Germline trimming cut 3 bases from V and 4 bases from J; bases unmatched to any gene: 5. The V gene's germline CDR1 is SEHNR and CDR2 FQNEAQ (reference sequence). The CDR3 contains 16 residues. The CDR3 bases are TGTGCCAGCAGCTTTCCGACTAGCGGGAGTGCAGATACGCAGTATTTT. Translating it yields CASSFPTSGSADTQYF.

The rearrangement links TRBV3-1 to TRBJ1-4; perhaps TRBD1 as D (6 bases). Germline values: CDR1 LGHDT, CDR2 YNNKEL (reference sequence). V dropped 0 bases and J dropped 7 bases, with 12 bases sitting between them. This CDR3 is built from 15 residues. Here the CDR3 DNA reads TGTGCCAGCAGCCAAGATAACAGGGTGGGTGAAAAACTGTTTTTT. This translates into CASSQDNRVGEKLFF.

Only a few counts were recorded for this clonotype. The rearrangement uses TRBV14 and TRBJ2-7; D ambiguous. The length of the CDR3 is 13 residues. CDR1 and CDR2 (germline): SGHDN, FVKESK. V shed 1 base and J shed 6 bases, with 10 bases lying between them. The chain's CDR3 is CASSQVSVSEQYF. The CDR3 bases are TGTGCCAGCAGCCAAGTTTCTGTTAGCGAGCAGTACTTC.

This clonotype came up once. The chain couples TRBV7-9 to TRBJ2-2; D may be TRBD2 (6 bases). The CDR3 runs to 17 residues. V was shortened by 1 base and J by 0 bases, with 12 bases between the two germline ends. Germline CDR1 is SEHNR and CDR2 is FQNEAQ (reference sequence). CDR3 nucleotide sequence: TGTGCCAGCAGCTTAGGCGGTAGCGGACCGAACACCGGGGAGCTGTTTTTT. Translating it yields CASSLGGSGPNTGELFF.

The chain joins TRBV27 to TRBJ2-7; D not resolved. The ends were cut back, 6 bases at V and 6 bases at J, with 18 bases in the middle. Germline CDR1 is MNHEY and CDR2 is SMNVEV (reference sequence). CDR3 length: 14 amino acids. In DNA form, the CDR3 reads TGTGCCAGCAGCCAATACATGGGAAGCCTCGAGCAGTACTTC. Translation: CASSQYMGSLEQYF.

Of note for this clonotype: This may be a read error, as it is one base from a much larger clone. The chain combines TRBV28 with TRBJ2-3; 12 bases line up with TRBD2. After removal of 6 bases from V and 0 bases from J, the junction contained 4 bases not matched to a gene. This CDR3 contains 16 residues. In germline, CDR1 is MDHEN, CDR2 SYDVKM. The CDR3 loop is CASRASGGESTDTQYF. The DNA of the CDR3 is TGTGCCAGCAGGGCTAGCGGGGGGGAAAGCACAGATACGCAGTATTTT.

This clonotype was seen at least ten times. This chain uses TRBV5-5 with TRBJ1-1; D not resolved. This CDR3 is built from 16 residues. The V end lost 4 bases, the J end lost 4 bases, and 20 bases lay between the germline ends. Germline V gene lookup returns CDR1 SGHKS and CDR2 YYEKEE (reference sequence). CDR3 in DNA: TGTGCCAGCAGCCATGAAACGATCACGGTTGGCACTGAAGCTTTCTTT. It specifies CASSHETITVGTEAFF.

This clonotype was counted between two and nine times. The CDR3 nucleotides are TGTGCCAGCAGCTTCTCCCAGGGGGTTGGCTCCTACAATGAGCAGTTCTTC. Protein product: CASSFSQGVGSYNEQFF. This rearrangement joins TRBV11-2 to TRBJ2-1; 7 bases align to TRBD1. This CDR3 spans 17 amino acids. Germline trimming cut 3 bases from V and 0 bases from J; bases unmatched to any gene: 8. The germline gives CDR1 SGHAT, CDR2 FQNNGV.

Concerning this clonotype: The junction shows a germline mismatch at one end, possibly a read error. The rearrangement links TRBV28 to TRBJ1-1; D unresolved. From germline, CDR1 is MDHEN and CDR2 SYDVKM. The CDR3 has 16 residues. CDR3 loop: CASSLGVGNMITEAIF. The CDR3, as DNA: TGTGCCAGCAGTTTGGGAGTCGGTAACATGATCACTGAAGCTATCTTT.

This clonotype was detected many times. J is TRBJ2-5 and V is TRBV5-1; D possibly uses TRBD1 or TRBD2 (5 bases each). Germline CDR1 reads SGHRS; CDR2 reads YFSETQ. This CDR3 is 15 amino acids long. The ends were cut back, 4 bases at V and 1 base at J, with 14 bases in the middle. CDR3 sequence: CASSPLGRTQETQYF. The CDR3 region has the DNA TGCGCCAGCAGCCCGCTGGGACGTACCCAAGAGACCCAGTACTTC.

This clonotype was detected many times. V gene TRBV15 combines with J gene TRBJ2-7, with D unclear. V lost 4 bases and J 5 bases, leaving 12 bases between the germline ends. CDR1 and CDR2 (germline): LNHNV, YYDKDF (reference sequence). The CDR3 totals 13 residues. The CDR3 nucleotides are TGTGCCACCAGCACAATCGTGGGCCACGAGCAGTACTTC. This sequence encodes CATSTIVGHEQYF.

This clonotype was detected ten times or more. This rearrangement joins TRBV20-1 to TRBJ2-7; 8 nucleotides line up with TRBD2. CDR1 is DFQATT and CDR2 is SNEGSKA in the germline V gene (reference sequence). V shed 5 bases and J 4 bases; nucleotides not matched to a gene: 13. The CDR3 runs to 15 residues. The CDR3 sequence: CSAPQRGLEVYEQYF. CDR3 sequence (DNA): TGCAGTGCTCCACAGAGGGGACTAGAGGTGTACGAGCAGTACTTC.

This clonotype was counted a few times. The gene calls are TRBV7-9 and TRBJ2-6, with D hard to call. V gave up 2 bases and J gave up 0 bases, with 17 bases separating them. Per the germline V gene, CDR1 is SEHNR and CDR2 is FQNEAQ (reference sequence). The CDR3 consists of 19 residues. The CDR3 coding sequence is TGTGCCAGCAGCTTACTCCGCCCGGGCCTTGACTCTGGGGCCAACGTCCTGACTTTC. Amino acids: CASSLLRPGLDSGANVLTF.

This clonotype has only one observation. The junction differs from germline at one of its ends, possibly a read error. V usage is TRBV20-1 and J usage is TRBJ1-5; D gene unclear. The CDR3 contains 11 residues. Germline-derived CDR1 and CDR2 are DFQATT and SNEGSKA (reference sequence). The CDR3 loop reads CSARGGQPRHF. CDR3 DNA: TGCAGTGCTAGAGGAGGTCAGCCCCGGCATTTT.

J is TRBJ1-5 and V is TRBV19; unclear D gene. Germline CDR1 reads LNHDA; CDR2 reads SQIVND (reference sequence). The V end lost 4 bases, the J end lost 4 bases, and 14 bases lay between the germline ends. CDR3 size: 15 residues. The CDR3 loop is CASSTDSGRNQPQHF. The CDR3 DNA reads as TGTGCCAGTAGTACAGACTCCGGGAGAAATCAGCCCCAGCATTTT.

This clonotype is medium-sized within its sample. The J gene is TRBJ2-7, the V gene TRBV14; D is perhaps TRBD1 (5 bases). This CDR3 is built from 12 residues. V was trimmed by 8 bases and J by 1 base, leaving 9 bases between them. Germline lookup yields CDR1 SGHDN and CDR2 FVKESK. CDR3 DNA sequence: TGTGCCAGCGGGGCGACATCCTACGAGCAGTACTTC. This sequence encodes CASGATSYEQYF. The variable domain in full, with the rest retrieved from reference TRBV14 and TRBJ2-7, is EAGVTQFPSHSVIEKGQTVTLRCDPISGHDNLYWYRRVMGKEIKFLLHFVKESKQDESGMPNNRFLAERTGGTYSTLKVQPAELEDSGVYFCASGATSYEQYFGPGTRLTVT.

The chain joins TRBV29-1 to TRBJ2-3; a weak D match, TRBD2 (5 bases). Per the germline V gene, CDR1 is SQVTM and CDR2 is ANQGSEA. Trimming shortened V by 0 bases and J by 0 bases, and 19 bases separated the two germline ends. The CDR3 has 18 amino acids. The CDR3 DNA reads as TGCAGCGTTGAAGAGGTTTTTGGCGGTTGGACTAGCACAGATACGCAGTATTTT. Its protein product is CSVEEVFGGWTSTDTQYF.

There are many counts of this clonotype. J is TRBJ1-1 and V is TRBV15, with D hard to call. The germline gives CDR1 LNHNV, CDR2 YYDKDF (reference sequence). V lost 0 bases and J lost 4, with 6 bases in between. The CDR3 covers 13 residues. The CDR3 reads CATSRDPITEAFF. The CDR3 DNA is TGTGCCACCAGCAGAGACCCAATCACTGAAGCTTTCTTT.

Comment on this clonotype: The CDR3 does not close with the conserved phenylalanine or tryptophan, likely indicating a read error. The CDR3, as DNA: TGCAGTGCCAGCTCCCTCGAGACAGGGAGATACGAGCAGTACATC. Translated: CSASSLETGRYEQYI. The genes are TRBV20-1 and TRBJ2-7; 7 bases match TRBD1. The CDR3 sequence is 15 residues long. Germline CDR1 and CDR2: DFQATT and SNEGSKA (reference sequence). V shed 6 bases and J 4 bases; nucleotides not matched to a gene: 15.

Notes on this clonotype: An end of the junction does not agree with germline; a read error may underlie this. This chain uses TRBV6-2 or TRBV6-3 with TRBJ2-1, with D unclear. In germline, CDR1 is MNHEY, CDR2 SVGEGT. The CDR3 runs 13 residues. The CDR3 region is CASSFWVYNELFF. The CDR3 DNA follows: TGTGCCAGCAGTTTTTGGGTCTACAATGAGCTGTTCTTC.

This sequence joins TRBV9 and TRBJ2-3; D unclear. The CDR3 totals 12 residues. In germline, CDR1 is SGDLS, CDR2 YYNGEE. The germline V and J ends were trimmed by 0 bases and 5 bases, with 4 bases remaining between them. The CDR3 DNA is TGTGCCAGCAGCGTAGGGAGAGATACGCAGTATTTT. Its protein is CASSVGRDTQYF.

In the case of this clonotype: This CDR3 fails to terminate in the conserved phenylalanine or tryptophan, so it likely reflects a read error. CDR3 loop: CSARAGTSGSYEQYY. The DNA of the CDR3 is TGCAGTGCTAGAGCCGGGACTAGCGGATCCTACGAGCAGTACTAC. The chain has TRBV20-1 and TRBJ2-7, with 11 positions matching TRBD2. The CDR3 has 15 amino acids. Germline trimming cut 1 base from V and 1 base from J; bases unmatched to any gene: 3. Germline V gene data show CDR1 as DFQATT and CDR2 as SNEGSKA (reference sequence).

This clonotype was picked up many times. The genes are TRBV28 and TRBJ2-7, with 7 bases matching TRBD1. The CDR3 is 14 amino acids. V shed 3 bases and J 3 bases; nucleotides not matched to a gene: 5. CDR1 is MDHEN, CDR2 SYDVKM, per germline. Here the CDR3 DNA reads TGTGCCAGCAGTTTCCCCACAGGGGACTACGAGCAGTACTTC. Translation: CASSFPTGDYEQYF.

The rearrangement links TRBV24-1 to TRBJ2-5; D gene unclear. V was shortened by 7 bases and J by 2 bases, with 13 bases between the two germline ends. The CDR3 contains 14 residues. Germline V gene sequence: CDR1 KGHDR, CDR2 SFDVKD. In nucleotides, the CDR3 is TGTGCCACCAGAGGGCCGTACGAACAAGAGACCCAGTACTTC. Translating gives CATRGPYEQETQYF.

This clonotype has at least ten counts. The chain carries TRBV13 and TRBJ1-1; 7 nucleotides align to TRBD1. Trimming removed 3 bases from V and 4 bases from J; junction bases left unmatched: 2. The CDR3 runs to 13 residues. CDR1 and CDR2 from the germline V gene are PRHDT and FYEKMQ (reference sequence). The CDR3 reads CASSFDRATEAFF. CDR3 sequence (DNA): TGTGCCAGCAGCTTCGACAGGGCCACTGAAGCTTTCTTT.

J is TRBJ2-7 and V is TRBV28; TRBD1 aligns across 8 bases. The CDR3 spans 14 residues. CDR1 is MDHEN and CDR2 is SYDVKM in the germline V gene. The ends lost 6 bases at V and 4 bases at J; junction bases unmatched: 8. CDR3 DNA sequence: TGTGCCAGCAGAAGGACAGGGACGGCTTACGAGCAGTACTTC. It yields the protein CASRRTGTAYEQYF.

CDR3 sequence reads: CASSEALIAGVNNEQFF. CDR3 DNA: TGTGCCAGCAGTGAAGCGCTTATTGCGGGAGTGAACAATGAGCAGTTCTTC. The V gene is TRBV2, the J gene TRBJ2-1; TRBD2 aligns across 7 bases. V lost 0 bases to trimming and J lost 5 bases; unmatched junction nucleotides: 10. The CDR3 length is 17 residues. The germline V gene has CDR1 SNHLY and CDR2 FYNNEI.